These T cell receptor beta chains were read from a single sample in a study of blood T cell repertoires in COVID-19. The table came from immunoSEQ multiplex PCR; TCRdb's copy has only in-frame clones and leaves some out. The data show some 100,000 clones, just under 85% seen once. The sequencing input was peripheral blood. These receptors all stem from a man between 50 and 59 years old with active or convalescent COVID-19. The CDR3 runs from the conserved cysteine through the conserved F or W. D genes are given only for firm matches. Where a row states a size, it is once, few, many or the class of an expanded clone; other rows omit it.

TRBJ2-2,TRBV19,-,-,CASNARDKHRELFF,TGTGCCAGTAACGCAAGGGACAAGCACCGGGAGCTGTTTTTT
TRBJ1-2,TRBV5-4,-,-,CASSLAGDYGYTF,TGTGCCAGCAGCTTGGCGGGGGACTATGGCTACACCTTC
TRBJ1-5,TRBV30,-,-,CAWRGSGRHSNQPQHF,TGTGCCTGGAGAGGTAGCGGGCGGCATAGCAATCAGCCCCAGCATTTT
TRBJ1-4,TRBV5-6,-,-,CASTEGAATTNEKLFF,TGTGCCAGCACCGAGGGTGCGGCTACAACTAATGAAAAACTGTTTTTT
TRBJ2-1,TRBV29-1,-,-,CSVEAGVTYNEQFF,TGCAGCGTTGAGGCAGGGGTGACCTACAATGAGCAGTTCTTC
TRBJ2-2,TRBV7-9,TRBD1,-,CASSLARTGGYTGELFF,TGTGCCAGCAGCTTAGCGCGGACAGGGGGTTACACCGGGGAGCTGTTTTTT
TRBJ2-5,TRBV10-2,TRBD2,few,CASTRVAGAQETQYF,TGCGCCAGCACGAGGGTAGCGGGAGCCCAAGAGACCCAGTACTTC
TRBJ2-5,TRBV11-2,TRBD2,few,CASSFPPTSGRGVTQYF,TGTGCCAGCAGCTTCCCCCCCACTAGCGGGAGGGGTGTGACCCAGTACTTC
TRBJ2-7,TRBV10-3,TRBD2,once,CAISDASGTYEQYF,TGTGCCATCAGTGACGCTAGCGGGACCTACGAGCAGTACTTC
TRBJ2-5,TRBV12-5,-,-,CASGLVGGGGETQYF,TGTGCTAGTGGTTTGGTAGGGGGGGGAGGCGAGACCCAGTACTTC
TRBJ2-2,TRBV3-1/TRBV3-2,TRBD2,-,CASSLSSGAMTNTGELFF,TGTGCCAGCAGCCTGTCAAGCGGGGCAATGACGAACACCGGGGAGCTGTTTTTT
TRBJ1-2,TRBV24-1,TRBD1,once,CATSDAGTGPSGGYTF,TGTGCCACCAGTGACGCCGGGACAGGTCCATCCGGTGGCTACACCTTC
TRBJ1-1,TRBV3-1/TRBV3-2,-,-,CASTDGGNTEAFF,TGTGCCAGCACGGATGGCGGGAACACTGAAGCTTTCTTT
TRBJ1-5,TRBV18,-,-,CASSIGVSNQPQHF,TGTGCCAGCTCAATAGGGGTATCTAATCAGCCCCAGCATTTT
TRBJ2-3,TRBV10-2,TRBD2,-,CASRNGLAGEHTQYF,TGCGCCAGCAGGAACGGACTAGCGGGAGAACATACGCAGTATTTT
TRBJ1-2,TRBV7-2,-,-,CASSSGRAGNYGYTF,TGTGCCAGCAGCTCTGGGAGGGCGGGAAACTATGGCTACACCTTC
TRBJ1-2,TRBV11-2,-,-,CASSSLRSTGHPVYGYTF,TGTGCCAGCAGCTCCCTTCGTTCGACGGGACACCCCGTCTATGGCTACACCTTC
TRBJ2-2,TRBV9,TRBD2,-,CASSKRTSGDTGELFF,TGTGCCAGCAGCAAAAGGACTAGCGGGGACACCGGGGAGCTGTTTTTT
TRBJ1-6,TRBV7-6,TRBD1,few,CASSQGGQANSPLHF,TGTGCCAGCAGCCAGGGGGGACAGGCCAATTCACCCCTCCACTTT
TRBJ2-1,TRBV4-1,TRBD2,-,CASSQDPSGFYNEQFF,TGCGCCAGCAGCCAAGATCCTAGCGGGTTCTACAATGAGCAGTTCTTC
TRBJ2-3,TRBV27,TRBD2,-,CASSPWTSRIADTQYF,TGTGCCAGCAGTCCGTGGACTAGCAGAATTGCAGATACGCAGTATTTT
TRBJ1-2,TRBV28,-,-,CASSPQGYGYTF,TGTGCCAGCAGTCCCCAGGGGTATGGCTACACCTTC